This record looks at one T cell receptor (beta chain) sequence and its context. The clone's antigen remains unknown. Base qualities were left out, and no much larger clone turns up one base away. This sample is drawn from a study of T-cell reconstitution after alpha-beta-depleted transplantation in children (TCRdb year 2016). About the full investigation: T-cell immune reconstitution after TCRalphabeta/CD19-depleted allogeneic hematopoietic cell transplantation in children was quantitatively tracked in the study by means of TCR repertoire profiling. The investigation overall reported the following: Over subsequent months, a decline in hyperexpanded clone frequencies was noted, and after one year, T-cell counts and TCRbeta diversity were mostly ascribed to newly produced T cells. About two months after transplant, the apparently early recovery of alphabetaT-cell counts reportedly depended on just several hundred clones that had expanded rapidly and came from non-depleted graft cells. In some patients, the high TCRbeta diversity seen at day 60 was put down to recipient T cells and intrathymic progenitors that had survived conditioning.

Library method: PCR. This sample was sequenced with an Illumina HiSeq 2500. Molecular barcoding was employed in the preparation of TCR libraries, with unique molecular identifiers being used to normalize TCRbeta repertoire quantification. The raw public reads went through TCRdb reprocessing: fastp at Q25, MiXCR clone calling, in-frame beta chains kept. Entries that share a CDR3 protein sequence are merged under the most common genes and DNA. Present in this sample are about 830,000 distinct CDR3 sequences, roughly 15% of which were seen just once. The top ten hold approximately 5% of the sample. The sample's treatment or condition label, in plain terms: allogeneic hematopoietic cell transplantation with graft depleted of TCRalphabeta T cells and CD19 B cells. The transplant recipients were children given TCRalphabeta/CD19-depleted allogeneic hematopoietic cell grafts. CDR1 is given as SGHVS and CDR2 as FNYEAQ, both from the germline V gene. Clipping removes 4 bases from V and 10 bases from J, with 10 as the unmatched junction base count. The CDR3, cysteine through phenylalanine, is 15 amino acids long. Just the 45-base CDR3 DNA is kept, in frame starting at base 1.

The source material was PBMCs, mostly from graft donor cells, sampled 360 days after TCRalphabeta/CD19-depleted stem cell transplant. The chain uses TRBV7-6 and TRBJ1-6, with 7 bases matching TRBD1. This sequence originates from a male patient younger than 18 who had a stem cell transplant for acute lymphoblastic leukemia, so the T cells may come from the graft donor. The nucleotides read TGTGCCAGCAGCTCCCAGGGGGTTGGGGGGTCACCCCTCCACTTT. Its translation is CASSSQGVGGSPLHF. Joined to the reference TRBV7-6 and TRBJ1-6 proteins, this CDR3 gives the full variable domain: GAGVSQSPRYKVTKRGQDVALRCDPISGHVSLYWYRQALGQGPEFLTYFNYEAQQDKSGLPNDRFSAERPEGSISTLTIQRTEQRDSAMYRCASSSQGVGGSPLHFGNGTRLTVT.